One and the same sample provided the 24 T cell receptor beta chains below, sequenced in a study of cytomegalovirus exposure and HLA in healthy donors. The repertoire was sequenced with immunoSEQ multiplex PCR; TCRdb's copy has only in-frame clones and lacks some. The sample lists almost 200,000 clones; roughly 77% were seen once. The material sequenced was PBMCs. The receptor set was obtained from a woman in her twenties or thirties in good health and CMV-seronegative.

J is TRBJ2-7 and V is TRBV28, with TRBD2 identical over 7 bases. V lost 7 bases, J lost 2 bases, and 8 bases stayed unmatched. This CDR3 has 14 amino acids. CDR1 and CDR2 (germline): MDHEN, SYDVKM. The CDR3 reads CASIGGGIPYEQYF. The CDR3, as DNA: TGTGCCAGCATAGGCGGGGGTATACCCTACGAGCAGTACTTC. Based on the CDR3 plus reference TRBV28 and TRBJ2-7, the full variable domain is DVKVTQSSRYLVKRTGEKVFLECVQDMDHENMFWYRQDPGLGLRLIYFSYDVKMKEKGDIPEGYSVSREKKERFSLILESASTNQTSMYLCASIGGGIPYEQYFGPGTRLTVT.

The chain joins TRBV6-4 to TRBJ2-1, with 7 bases that match TRBD2. CDR1 is MRHNA, CDR2 SNTAGT, per germline. This CDR3 has 15 residues. V lost 0 bases, J lost 3 bases, and 2 bases stayed unmatched. The CDR3 DNA follows: TGTGCCAGCAGTGACTCTGGGGGGGACTACAATGAGCAGTTCTTC. It is translated as CASSDSGGDYNEQFF.

The CDR3 sequence: CASVLHPNTEAFF. DNA of the CDR3: TGTGCCAGTGTTTTACACCCGAACACTGAAGCTTTCTTT. The chain employs TRBV19 and TRBJ1-1; the D is unclear. Germline assignment: CDR1 LNHDA and CDR2 SQIVND (reference sequence). This CDR3 spans 13 amino acids. Trimming removed 8 bases from V and 1 base from J, with 11 bases in between.

V and J are TRBV2 and TRBJ1-1; D is uncertain. Trimming took 5 bases from V and 3 from J, leaving 10 bases between them. This CDR3 contains 13 residues. Per germline, CDR1 SNHLY and CDR2 FYNNEI. The CDR3 spells CASSNPLYTEAFF. The CDR3 coding sequence is TGTGCCAGCAGTAATCCCCTGTACACTGAAGCTTTCTTT.

The rearrangement links TRBV27 to TRBJ2-3, with 11 positions matching TRBD2. Losses at the gene ends were 5 bases for V and 4 bases for J; bases not matched to a gene: 8. CDR1 and CDR2 from the germline V gene are MNHEY and SMNVEV (reference sequence). The CDR3 has 16 residues. The CDR3 nucleotides read TGTGCCAGCAGTCCTTATAGCGGGGGGGCGGCAGATACGCAGTATTTT. It encodes CASSPYSGGAADTQYF.

V is TRBV28 and J is TRBJ1-3; 8 bases align to TRBD1. Germline V gene sequence: CDR1 MDHEN, CDR2 SYDVKM. Unmatched junction bases numbered 10, after V lost 6 bases and J lost 0 bases. This CDR3 spans 17 amino acids. The CDR3: CASSFITGGNSGNTIYF. The CDR3 nucleotides are TGTGCCAGCAGCTTTATCACAGGGGGTAACTCTGGAAACACCATATATTTT.

This clone was found once. The gene calls are TRBV27 and TRBJ2-5; D ambiguous. This CDR3 spans 14 amino acids. Trimming removed 5 bases from V and 1 base from J, with 11 bases in between. Germline V gives CDR1 MNHEY, CDR2 SMNVEV (reference sequence). The CDR3 spells CASSPQERQETQYF. The CDR3 nucleotides are TGTGCCAGCAGTCCCCAAGAGCGCCAAGAGACCCAGTACTTC.

V gene TRBV6-1 combines with J gene TRBJ2-3; TRBD2 agrees at 7 bases. The V gene end was trimmed by 6 bases and the J gene end by 0 bases; junction bases not matched to a gene: 6. Germline V gene lookup returns CDR1 MNHNS and CDR2 SASEGT. The CDR3 is 15 amino acids. The CDR3 protein is CASSEGGSSTDTQYF. The CDR3 DNA reads as TGTGCCAGCAGCGAGGGAGGGTCTAGCACAGATACGCAGTATTTT.

The chain couples TRBV5-1 to TRBJ1-6; tentative D call: TRBD1 (6 bases). The V end was cut by 0 bases, the J end by 16 bases, with 20 bases between. Looked up from germline, CDR1 is SGHRS and CDR2 is YFSETQ. The CDR3 sequence is 15 residues long. The DNA for the CDR3 is TGCGCCAGCAGCTTGGATGGGACAACTCGTTACGGTCTCCACTTT. Translation: CASSLDGTTRYGLHF.

The rearrangement joins TRBV5-1 to TRBJ2-3; a possible D gene is TRBD2 (6 bases). CDR1 and CDR2 from the germline V gene are SGHRS and YFSETQ. Trimming took off 0 bases at V and 2 bases at J, with 7 bases between the two ends. This CDR3 comprises 14 residues. DNA for the CDR3: TGCGCCAGCAGCTTGGGCGGGAACACAGATACGCAGTATTTT. It specifies CASSLGGNTDTQYF.

The chain is built from TRBV28 and TRBJ1-6, with D perhaps TRBD1 (5 bases). CDR1 and CDR2 (germline): MDHEN, SYDVKM. The CDR3 contains 19 residues. Trimming cost V 4 bases and J 4 bases, with 23 bases left between them. CDR3: CASSSPGLMDKNYNSPLHF. CDR3 nucleotides: TGTGCCAGCAGTTCTCCCGGGCTCATGGACAAAAATTATAATTCACCCCTCCACTTT. The whole variable domain, filled in from reference TRBV28 and TRBJ1-6, reads DVKVTQSSRYLVKRTGEKVFLECVQDMDHENMFWYRQDPGLGLRLIYFSYDVKMKEKGDIPEGYSVSREKKERFSLILESASTNQTSMYLCASSSPGLMDKNYNSPLHFGNGTRLTVT.

In nucleotides, the CDR3 is TGCACCAGCAGCCATACAACCGGTCTAGCGGGGGGGCCGCGGGATACGCAGTATTTT. It yields the protein CTSSHTTGLAGGPRDTQYF. V gene TRBV1 combines with J gene TRBJ2-3; no check of the table's D call, TRBD2, against the DNA was made. TRBV1 counts as a pseudogene. The CDR3 covers 19 residues.

This chain connects TRBV6-6 to TRBJ2-1; 9 bases fit TRBD1. This CDR3 is built from 15 residues. V shed 5 bases, J shed 5 bases, and the junction held 7 bases outside the gene matches. Germline lookup yields CDR1 MNHNY and CDR2 SVGAGI (reference sequence). This CDR3 reads CASSIPGTGNNEQFF. Written as DNA, the CDR3 is TGTGCCAGCAGTATTCCCGGGACAGGGAACAATGAGCAGTTCTTC.

The V and J genes are TRBV12-5 and TRBJ2-1; D uncertain. This CDR3 spans 15 amino acids. Per the germline V gene, CDR1 is LGHNT and CDR2 is FRNRAP. Trimming took off 2 bases at V and 3 bases at J, with 11 bases between the two ends. CDR3 amino acids: CASGLNRLIYNEQFF. In nucleotides, the CDR3 is TGTGCTAGTGGTTTGAACCGACTGATCTACAATGAGCAGTTCTTC.

V gene TRBV6-5 combines with J gene TRBJ2-5; 9 bases agree with TRBD2. The CDR3 totals 15 residues. The V and J ends lost 8 bases and 5 bases, in that order; junction bases with no gene match: 12. From germline, CDR1 is MNHEY and CDR2 SVGAGI. The CDR3 DNA reads as TGTGCCAGCCAAAGGCTGGCGGGGGGGTTTGAGACCCAGTACTTC. This gives the protein CASQRLAGGFETQYF.

V and J are TRBV6-1 and TRBJ1-2, with 7 nucleotides matching TRBD1. J lost 8 bases, V lost 6 bases, and 6 bases had no gene match. In germline, CDR1 is MNHNS, CDR2 SASEGT. CDR3 length equals 12 residues. CDR3 DNA sequence: TGTGCCAGCAGCCGACAGGGCTTAGGCTACACCTTC. The encoded protein is CASSRQGLGYTF.

This clone was recorded only once. J is TRBJ2-3 and V is TRBV5-4; D is unresolved. CDR1 and CDR2 (germline): SGHNT, YYREEE (reference sequence). Trimming took 2 bases from V and 1 from J, leaving 5 bases between them. This CDR3 has 13 residues. The CDR3 bases are TGTGCCAGCAGCTTTTCAGGCACAGATACGCAGTATTTT. Its translation is CASSFSGTDTQYF.

V and J are TRBV2 and TRBJ2-1; the D is unclear. Germline V CDR1 and CDR2: SNHLY, FYNNEI. V was pared by 6 bases and J by 1 base, with 10 bases between. This CDR3 comprises 14 residues. Written as DNA, the CDR3 is TGTGCCAGCAGGAAGCAGGATTCCTACAATGAGCAGTTCTTC. Its translation: CASRKQDSYNEQFF. Using reference TRBV2 and TRBJ2-1 for the parts outside the CDR3, the full variable domain is EPEVTQTPSHQVTQMGQEVILRCVPISNHLYFYWYRQILGQKVEFLVSFYNNEISEKSEIFDDQFSVERPDGSNFTLKIRSTKLEDSAMYFCASRKQDSYNEQFFGPGTRLTVL.

The chain carries TRBV6-5 and TRBJ2-1; 8 positions match TRBD2. This CDR3 has 13 residues. The J segment lost 6 bases and the V segment lost 2 bases, leaving 0 bases of the junction unmatched. CDR1 is MNHEY and CDR2 is SVGAGI in the germline V gene. CDR3 protein: CASSYGTSNEQFF. The CDR3 DNA sequence: TGTGCCAGCAGTTACGGGACTAGCAATGAGCAGTTCTTC.

V is TRBV27 and J is TRBJ2-5; D is unclear. This CDR3 spans 13 amino acids. Germline-derived CDR1 and CDR2 are MNHEY and SMNVEV (reference sequence). V was clipped by 6 bases and J by 5 bases, with 13 bases between them. The CDR3 region has the DNA TGTGCCAGCAGAGACTTAACCGTGGAGACCCAGTACTTC. Its protein product is CASRDLTVETQYF.

The chain has TRBV4-2 and TRBJ2-5; 11 bases fit TRBD2. The CDR3 extends over 18 amino acids. The V gene's germline CDR1 is LGHNA and CDR2 YNFKEQ. After removal of 0 bases from V and 2 bases from J, the junction contained 8 bases not matched to a gene. DNA of the CDR3: TGTGCCAGCAGCCAAGAAGGGCTAGCGGGAGGAAGGCAAGAGACCCAGTACTTC. This encodes CASSQEGLAGGRQETQYF.

The gene calls are TRBV6-1 and TRBJ2-7, with D possibly being TRBD2 (5 bases). Trimming took 11 bases from V and 0 from J, leaving 17 bases between them. Germline assignment: CDR1 MNHNS and CDR2 SASEGT. The CDR3 is 14 amino acids. CDR3 coding DNA: TGTGCCTGCCAGAGGGCATCAAGCTCCTACGAGCAGTACTTC. This sequence encodes CACQRASSSYEQYF.

This clone appeared a few times. The J gene is TRBJ1-1, the V gene TRBV19; D unclear. Between the trimmed V and J ends, which lost 3 bases and 1 base, there was a span of 9 bases. Germline CDR1 is LNHDA and CDR2 is SQIVND (reference sequence). The CDR3 runs to 14 residues. CDR3 protein: CASSISTPNTEAFF. Here the CDR3 DNA reads TGTGCCAGTAGTATCTCGACACCGAACACTGAAGCTTTCTTT. The whole variable domain, filled in from reference TRBV19 and TRBJ1-1, reads DGGITQSPKYLFRKEGQNVTLSCEQNLNHDAMYWYRQDPGQGLRLIYYSQIVNDFQKGDIAEGYSVSREKKESFPLTVTSAQKNPTAFYLCASSISTPNTEAFFGQGTRLTVV.

The chain links TRBV28 to TRBJ2-7; D gene uncertain. Germline V gives CDR1 MDHEN, CDR2 SYDVKM. The CDR3 loop spans 15 amino acids. V dropped 7 bases and J dropped 0 bases, with 16 bases sitting between them. The CDR3 is CASTPRGASSYEQYF. As DNA, the CDR3 is TGTGCCAGCACCCCGCGAGGAGCGAGCTCCTACGAGCAGTACTTC.